The 15 T cell receptor beta chains below come from one sample, sequenced in a study of response to subunit inactivated influenza vaccine. TCRdb called the RT-PCR reads again in MiXCR, with one record for every CDR3 protein. The top ten hold approximately 7% of the sample, which has around 760,000 distinct CDR3 sequences, approximately 13% seen once. The source was PBMCs from blood, collected 14 to 15 days before vaccination. The receptors were gathered from a man aged 50 to 59 who received an inactivated influenza vaccine.

This clonotype was picked up many times. This chain joins TRBV2 and TRBJ2-3; 11 bases fit TRBD2. The CDR3 totals 18 residues. V lost 5 bases to trimming and J lost 2 bases; unmatched junction nucleotides: 12. Germline-derived CDR1 and CDR2 are SNHLY and FYNNEI. The CDR3 region has the DNA TGTGCCAGCAGTTATCTAGCGGGAGGAGGGGTACACACAGATACGCAGTATTTT. Amino acids: CASSYLAGGGVHTDTQYF.

The rearrangement joins TRBV9 to TRBJ2-2, with D maybe TRBD2 (6 bases). Germline CDR1 SGDLS, CDR2 YYNGEE. This CDR3 contains 15 residues. The V gene lost 4 bases and the J gene lost 3 bases, with 13 bases spanning the gap. CDR3 residues: CASSSRLGHTGELFF. CDR3 nucleotide sequence: TGTGCCAGCAGCTCCAGACTAGGCCACACCGGGGAGCTGTTTTTT.

This clonotype was observed once. The chain recombines TRBV4-1 with TRBJ2-6, with D perhaps matching TRBD1 or TRBD2 (6 bases each). CDR1 and CDR2 (germline): MGHRA, YSYEKL. Trimming took off 5 bases at V and 0 bases at J, with 14 bases between the two ends. This CDR3 has 17 residues. The CDR3 DNA reads TGCGCCAGCAGCAGGTGGGGGGCGAGCTCTGGGGCCAACGTCCTGACTTTC. Translating it yields CASSRWGASSGANVLTF.

The chain is built from TRBV5-1 and TRBJ2-5; 8 bases agree with TRBD1. In germline, CDR1 is SGHRS, CDR2 YFSETQ. The junction had 7 bases not matched to a gene; V was cut back by 2 bases and J by 4 bases. The CDR3 runs 15 residues. This chain's CDR3 is CASSFWDRMAETQYF. CDR3 DNA: TGCGCCAGCAGCTTTTGGGACAGGATGGCAGAGACCCAGTACTTC. Supplemented by reference TRBV5-1 and TRBJ2-5, the full variable domain reads KAGVTQTPRYLIKTRGQQVTLSCSPISGHRSVSWYQQTPGQGLQFLFEYFSETQRNKGNFPGRFSGRQFSNSRSEMNVSTLELGDSALYLCASSFWDRMAETQYFGPGTRLLVL.

The chain has TRBV14 and TRBJ2-2; 9 positions match TRBD1. The junction had 4 bases not matched to a gene; V was cut back by 5 bases and J by 6 bases. There are 14 residues in the CDR3. Germline values: CDR1 SGHDN, CDR2 FVKESK. The CDR3 nucleotides are TGTGCCAGCAGCAAAAGACAGGGGGCCGGGGAGCTGTTTTTT. Its translation: CASSKRQGAGELFF.

This clonotype has only a few counts. This chain connects TRBV29-1 to TRBJ2-1; D not resolved. The CDR3 spans 12 residues. Trimming removed 4 bases at V and 8 bases at J, with 12 bases between. Germline CDR1 and CDR2: SQVTM and ANQGSEA. The CDR3 coding sequence is TGCAGCGTTGGGGTTAGATCATATGAGCAGTTCTTC. Translating it yields CSVGVRSYEQFF.

The V and J genes are TRBV20-1 and TRBJ2-1; weak D call: TRBD2 (6 bases). This CDR3 comprises 14 residues. Germline V lookup: CDR1 DFQATT, CDR2 SNEGSKA (reference sequence). Trimming cost V 5 bases and J 7 bases, with 18 bases left between them. The CDR3, as DNA: TGCAGTGCTGCCCGGGGACCCGCGGGGAATGAGCAGTTCTTC. This translates into CSAARGPAGNEQFF.

This clonotype was recorded many times. V is TRBV12-3 or TRBV12-4 and J is TRBJ2-2; D unresolved. Trimming stripped 6 bases from V and 6 bases from J, with 14 bases between. CDR3 length: 14 amino acids. In nucleotides, the CDR3 is TGTGCCAGCAGCTTGGGCAACGTGGCCGGGGAGCTGTTTTTT. The encoded protein is CASSLGNVAGELFF.

This chain joins TRBV18 and TRBJ1-2; no clear D gene. The CDR3 has 13 amino acids. V was shortened by 3 bases and J by 7 bases, with 12 bases between the two germline ends. Germline lookup yields CDR1 KGHSH and CDR2 LQKENI. This CDR3 is CASSPLQDPGYTF. The CDR3 nucleotides read TGTGCCAGCTCACCCCTCCAGGACCCTGGCTACACCTTC.

This chain connects TRBV20-1 to TRBJ2-7; 13 nucleotides agree with TRBD2. The V and J ends lost 2 bases and 2 bases, in that order; junction bases with no gene match: 6. The germline V gene has CDR1 DFQATT and CDR2 SNEGSKA (reference sequence). The CDR3 is made up of 16 amino acids. The CDR3 DNA is TGCAGTGCTAGACCGGGACTAGCGGGACGGACCTACGAGCAGTACTTC. This translates into CSARPGLAGRTYEQYF.

This clonotype was detected many times. The genes are TRBV12-3 or TRBV12-4 and TRBJ2-7; the D gene is possibly TRBD1 (5 bases). The CDR3 is made up of 14 amino acids. Between the trimmed V and J ends, which lost 3 bases and 2 bases, there was a span of 11 bases. The CDR3 region is CASSLGQDTYEQYF. CDR3 coding DNA: TGTGCCAGCAGTTTGGGGCAGGATACCTACGAGCAGTACTTC.

The rearrangement joins TRBV12-3 or TRBV12-4 to TRBJ2-4, with 8 bases identical to TRBD1. The CDR3 is 15 residues long. Trimming removed 8 bases from V and 6 bases from J; junction bases left unmatched: 12. The CDR3 region is CASRPKDREGNIQYF. CDR3 DNA sequence: TGTGCCAGCCGCCCGAAGGACAGGGAAGGAAACATTCAGTACTTC.

The V gene is TRBV5-6, the J gene TRBJ2-2; possibly TRBD2 for D (6 bases). Trimming took off 0 bases at V and 4 bases at J, with 10 bases between the two ends. CDR1 and CDR2 (germline): SGHDT, YYEEEE. This CDR3 has 15 residues. The CDR3 spells CASSLGGIATGELFF. The DNA of the CDR3 is TGTGCCAGCAGCTTGGGCGGGATCGCCACCGGGGAGCTGTTTTTT.

Ten or more counts support this clonotype. The rearrangement links TRBV20-1 to TRBJ2-3, with D possibly TRBD1 on 5 matching bases. Germline values: CDR1 DFQATT, CDR2 SNEGSKA (reference sequence). V lost 5 bases and J 2 bases, leaving 11 bases between the germline ends. The CDR3 contains 13 residues. For the CDR3, the DNA is TGCAGTGCTTTCGACAGAACCACAGATACGCAGTATTTT. As protein: CSAFDRTTDTQYF.

This clonotype was seen only a few times. The chain has TRBV2 and TRBJ2-1, with unresolved D. Trimming removed 3 bases from V and 7 bases from J, with 10 bases in between. The germline V gene encodes CDR1 SNHLY and CDR2 FYNNEI. This CDR3 has 13 amino acids. The CDR3 protein is CASSERLTNEQFF. DNA for the CDR3: TGTGCCAGCAGTGAGAGACTTACGAATGAGCAGTTCTTC.